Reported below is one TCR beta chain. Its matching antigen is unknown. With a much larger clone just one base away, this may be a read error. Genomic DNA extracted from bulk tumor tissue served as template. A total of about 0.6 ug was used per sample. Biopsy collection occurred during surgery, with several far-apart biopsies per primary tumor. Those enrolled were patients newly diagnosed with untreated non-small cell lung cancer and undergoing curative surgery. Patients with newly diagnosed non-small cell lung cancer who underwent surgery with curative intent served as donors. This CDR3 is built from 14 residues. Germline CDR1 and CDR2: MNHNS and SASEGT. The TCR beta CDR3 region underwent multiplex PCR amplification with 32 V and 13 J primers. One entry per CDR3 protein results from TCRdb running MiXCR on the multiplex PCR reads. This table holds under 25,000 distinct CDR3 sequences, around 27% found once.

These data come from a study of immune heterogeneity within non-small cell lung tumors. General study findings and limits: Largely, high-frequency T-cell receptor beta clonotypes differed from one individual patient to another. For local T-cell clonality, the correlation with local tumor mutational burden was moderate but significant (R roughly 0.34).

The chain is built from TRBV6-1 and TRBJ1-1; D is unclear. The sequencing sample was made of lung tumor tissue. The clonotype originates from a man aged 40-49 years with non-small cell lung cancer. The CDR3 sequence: CANTKPDGNNEAFF. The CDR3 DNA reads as TGTGCCAACACGAAGCCGGATGGGAACAATGAAGCTTTCTTT.